The 10 T cell receptor beta chains below were found in one sample sequenced in a study of vaccination effects on CD4 cells after COVID-19. For these TCRs, the target antigens are not known. Peptide-pool stimulation followed by sequencing identified expanded antigen-specific CD4+ clonotypes in the ViraFEST assay. With around ten days of culture completed, CD4+ T cells were isolated. Sometime from March through December 2020, the person acquired a SARS-CoV-2 infection that PCR confirmed. Generated by immunoSEQ multiplex PCR, the TCRdb table keeps only in-frame clones and is missing some. This sample has around 19,000 clones, with roughly 74% found just once. The sample was CD4+ T cells from PBMCs cultured with a peptide pool, taken before COVID-19 vaccination. The receptors were sampled from a human donor who had a prior SARS-CoV-2 infection.

In the case of this clone: In the same sample, other DNA sequences code for this CDR3. V and J are TRBV19 and TRBJ1-1, with D possibly matching TRBD1 (6 bases). The CDR3 contains 16 residues. V shed 8 bases and J shed 5 bases, with 24 bases lying between them. Germline V lookup: CDR1 LNHDA, CDR2 SQIVND (reference sequence). The CDR3 region is CASRTPSPGEGTEAFF. The DNA of the CDR3 is TGTGCCAGTCGTACCCCTTCCCCAGGGGAAGGGACTGAAGCTTTCTTT. Based on the CDR3 plus reference TRBV19 and TRBJ1-1, the full variable domain is DGGITQSPKYLFRKEGQNVTLSCEQNLNHDAMYWYRQDPGQGLRLIYYSQIVNDFQKGDIAEGYSVSREKKESFPLTVTSAQKNPTAFYLCASRTPSPGEGTEAFFGQGTRLTVV.

In DNA, the CDR3 is TGCGCCAGCAGCACACAGGACTTCGGGGATTCACCCCTCCACTTT. This gives the protein CASSTQDFGDSPLHF. The chain combines TRBV4-1 with TRBJ1-6; possibly TRBD1 for D (5 bases). With 5 bases removed from V and 8 bases from J, the gap between germline ends came to 16 bases. The CDR3 is 15 amino acids. Germline V lookup: CDR1 MGHRA, CDR2 YSYEKL.

The V call is TRBV27, the J call TRBJ2-5; D is possibly TRBD1 (5 bases). CDR1 is MNHEY and CDR2 is SMNVEV in the germline V gene (reference sequence). This CDR3 spans 15 amino acids. With 5 bases removed from V and 4 bases from J, the gap between germline ends came to 17 bases. The CDR3 is CASSPGVRGGETQYF. CDR3 bases: TGTGCCAGCAGTCCGGGTGTTAGGGGTGGAGAGACCCAGTACTTC.

The V and J genes are TRBV4-2 and TRBJ1-2; 10 nucleotides agree with TRBD1. The CDR3 is 19 residues long. The V gene end was trimmed by 1 base and the J gene end by 5 bases; junction bases not matched to a gene: 16. CDR1 is LGHNA and CDR2 is YNFKEQ in the germline V gene. CDR3 in DNA: TGTGCCAGCAGCCAAGCGGGTCCCCTGGACAGGGGGGGCACATATGGCTACACCTTC. Its translation: CASSQAGPLDRGGTYGYTF.

The DNA of the CDR3 is TGTGCCAGCTCAACCCTGGGACCGGGGGACTATGGCTACACCTTC. It specifies CASSTLGPGDYGYTF. V usage is TRBV18 and J usage is TRBJ1-2, with TRBD1 as a possible D gene (5 bases). V lost 5 bases, J lost 3 bases, and 16 bases lay in between. Germline CDR1 is KGHSH and CDR2 is LQKENI. This CDR3 has 15 amino acids.

The chain has TRBV4-1 and TRBJ1-2; 7 bases map to TRBD1. There are 19 residues in the CDR3. Germline assignment: CDR1 MGHRA and CDR2 YSYEKL. V was pared by 1 base and J by 3 bases, with 17 bases of the junction left unmatched. The CDR3: CASSQVIRGRGSLYYGYTF. The CDR3 nucleotides are TGCGCCAGCAGCCAAGTAATTCGTGGCAGGGGGAGCCTATACTATGGCTACACCTTC.

DNA for the CDR3: TGTGCCAGCACCGGCGGGACTAACTATGGCTACACCTTC. This gives the protein CASTGGTNYGYTF. The chain couples TRBV27 to TRBJ1-2; D is unclear. This CDR3 comprises 13 residues. V dropped 7 bases and J dropped 0 bases, with 9 bases sitting between them. The germline CDR1 and CDR2 sequences are MNHEY and SMNVEV (reference sequence).

This chain uses TRBV5-1 with TRBJ2-4, with 8 nucleotides matching TRBD2. Germline V CDR1 and CDR2: SGHRS, YFSETQ. This CDR3 is 16 amino acids long. V lost 2 bases, J lost 5 bases, and 9 bases stayed unmatched. CDR3 bases: TGCGCCAGCAGCTTCCGGGGGGGCGATGGCGAAAACATTCAGTACTTC. Translating it yields CASSFRGGDGENIQYF. Supplemented by reference TRBV5-1 and TRBJ2-4, the full variable domain reads KAGVTQTPRYLIKTRGQQVTLSCSPISGHRSVSWYQQTPGQGLQFLFEYFSETQRNKGNFPGRFSGRQFSNSRSEMNVSTLELGDSALYLCASSFRGGDGENIQYFGAGTRLSVL.

The rearrangement uses TRBV18 and TRBJ1-4; TRBD1 aligns across 8 bases. Per germline, CDR1 KGHSH and CDR2 LQKENI. J lost 3 bases, V lost 6 bases, and 6 bases had no gene match. CDR3 size: 15 residues. CDR3: CASSPRTGSNEKLFF. CDR3 DNA sequence: TGTGCCAGCTCGCCTCGGACAGGGTCTAATGAAAAACTGTTTTTT.

This clone was picked up one time. The genes are TRBV9 and TRBJ2-1; D not resolved. CDR1 and CDR2 (germline): SGDLS, YYNGEE. The V gene lost 0 bases and the J gene lost 2 bases, with 9 bases spanning the gap. CDR3 size: 15 residues. CDR3: CASSVGPGPYNEQFF. The CDR3 bases are TGTGCCAGCAGCGTAGGGCCCGGGCCCTACAATGAGCAGTTCTTC.